The 20 T cell receptor beta chains below all came from one sample that was sequenced in a study of OX40 agonist ivuxolimab in advanced cancers. Receptor amplification or capture employed the immunoSEQ multiplex PCR assay. The source is immuneACCESS, and TCRdb retained only in-frame sequences with V and J called. Part of the clones is not carried over; for the studies checked, unresolved V genes explain less than half of this, and the remainder is unexplained. Across this sample there are about 93,000 clones, with approximately 92% seen only once. Under 0.4% of the sample lies in the top ten. This specimen consisted of CD4+ or CD8+ T cells sorted from blood, obtained in a trial of the OX40 agonist ivuxolimab. The receptors were gathered from an adult with an advanced solid tumor such as melanoma, head and neck, liver or kidney cancer.

This chain connects TRBV2 to TRBJ2-7; a weak D match, TRBD1 (7 bases). CDR1 SNHLY and CDR2 FYNNEI come from the germline V gene. V lost 3 bases, J lost 5 bases, and 20 bases lay in between. The CDR3 consists of 16 residues. The CDR3 reads CASSDLGRGELNEQYF. As DNA, the CDR3 is TGTGCCAGCAGTGATCTGGGCAGGGGGGAACTAAACGAGCAGTACTTC.

The chain employs TRBV7-2 and TRBJ2-5; D tentatively reads TRBD1 or TRBD2 (5 bases each). The CDR3 totals 12 residues. Between the trimmed V and J ends, which lost 10 bases and 0 bases, there was a span of 9 bases. Germline loops: CDR1 SGHTA, CDR2 FQGNSA. The CDR3 protein is CATGRHQETQYF. In DNA, the CDR3 is TGTGCCACGGGACGGCACCAAGAGACCCAGTACTTC.

The gene calls are TRBV9 and TRBJ2-1; 12 positions match TRBD2. This CDR3 is built from 16 residues. Germline CDR1 and CDR2: SGDLS and YYNGEE. With V trimmed by 4 bases and J by 5 bases, 7 bases remained unmatched. The CDR3 loop is CASSLRLAGADNEQFF. CDR3 in DNA: TGTGCCAGCAGCCTGCGACTAGCGGGAGCAGACAATGAGCAGTTCTTC.

The DNA of the CDR3 is TGTGCCAGCAGACGGTGGGGTAGCGGGAGTAGCTCCCGGAATGAGCAGTTCTTC. This codes for CASRRWGSGSSSRNEQFF. The chain combines TRBV11-2 with TRBJ2-1; 9 bases line up with TRBD2. Germline trimming cut 6 bases from V and 7 bases from J; bases unmatched to any gene: 19. The CDR3 is 18 residues long. The germline V gene encodes CDR1 SGHAT and CDR2 FQNNGV. Supplemented by reference TRBV11-2 and TRBJ2-1, the full variable domain reads EAGVAQSPRYKIIEKRQSVAFWCNPISGHATLYWYQQILGQGPKLLIQFQNNGVVDDSQLPKDRFSAERLKGVDSTLKIQPAKLEDSAVYLCASRRWGSGSSSRNEQFFGPGTRLTVL.

This clone appeared a single time. The rearrangement joins TRBV30 to TRBJ1-6; the match to TRBD1 covers 7 bases. J gave up 7 bases and V 1 base, and 7 bases lay outside the gene matches. Germline V CDR1 and CDR2: GTSNPN, SVGIG (reference sequence). This CDR3 region has 15 residues. The DNA of the CDR3 is TGTGCCTGGAGTGAGGTGGCAGGGGGAAATTCACCCCTCCACTTT. Translating gives CAWSEVAGGNSPLHF.

This rearrangement joins TRBV4-3 to TRBJ2-2; 14 bases agree with TRBD2. The germline gives CDR1 LGHNA, CDR2 YSLEER. This CDR3 has 19 residues. V was pared by 0 bases and J by 4 bases, with 7 bases of the junction left unmatched. The CDR3 nucleotides are TGCGCCAGCAGCCAAGAACTCGGACTAGCGGGGGGCGGCACCGGGGAGCTGTTTTTT. Amino acid sequence: CASSQELGLAGGGTGELFF.

J is TRBJ2-3 and V is TRBV15; 10 bases are a match to TRBD2. The length of the CDR3 is 17 residues. The junction had 13 bases not matched to a gene; V was cut back by 4 bases and J by 6 bases. The germline V gene has CDR1 LNHNV and CDR2 YYDKDF (reference sequence). The CDR3 nucleotides read TGTGCCACCAGCATCTTTACTAGCGGGGAGGCGGGGGATACGCAGTATTTT. The encoded protein is CATSIFTSGEAGDTQYF.

The chain recombines TRBV19 with TRBJ2-7, with D possibly matching TRBD2 (5 bases). CDR3 length equals 14 residues. Germline assignment: CDR1 LNHDA and CDR2 SQIVND (reference sequence). V shed 6 bases and J shed 2 bases, with 14 bases lying between them. CDR3: CASSTQWTAYEQYF. Written as DNA, the CDR3 is TGTGCCAGTAGCACACAGTGGACTGCCTACGAGCAGTACTTC. Looking up the rest from reference TRBV19 and TRBJ2-7 gives the full variable domain: DGGITQSPKYLFRKEGQNVTLSCEQNLNHDAMYWYRQDPGQGLRLIYYSQIVNDFQKGDIAEGYSVSREKKESFPLTVTSAQKNPTAFYLCASSTQWTAYEQYFGPGTRLTVT.

This clone appeared a single time. The chain carries TRBV12-5 and TRBJ2-7; 7 positions agree with TRBD1. This CDR3 has 16 residues. Germline trimming cut 0 bases from V and 7 bases from J; bases unmatched to any gene: 12. The germline V gene has CDR1 LGHNT and CDR2 FRNRAP. The CDR3 spells CASGLVLGQEASEQYF. The CDR3 bases are TGTGCTAGTGGTTTGGTACTAGGACAGGAGGCCTCTGAGCAGTACTTC.

The gene calls are TRBV5-1 and TRBJ2-2; D is ambiguous. CDR3 length: 13 amino acids. Trimming left V 5 bases short and J 5 bases short, with 10 bases between. From germline, CDR1 is SGHRS and CDR2 YFSETQ. For the CDR3, the DNA is TGCGCCAGCAGTAGTGCGTGGACCGGGGAGCTGTTTTTT. It yields the protein CASSSAWTGELFF.

This clone was seen just once. CDR3 residues: CAWNAWGSSGNTIYF. CDR3 nucleotide sequence: TGTGCCTGGAACGCATGGGGGTCCTCTGGAAACACCATATATTTT. This sequence joins TRBV30 and TRBJ1-3, with TRBD1 as a possible D gene (5 bases). Trimming stripped 4 bases from V and 0 bases from J, with 13 bases between. The germline V gene has CDR1 GTSNPN and CDR2 SVGIG (reference sequence). The CDR3 is 15 residues long.

The chain joins TRBV2 to TRBJ2-7; D uncertain. Germline V gene sequence: CDR1 SNHLY, CDR2 FYNNEI. V was cut by 3 bases and J by 2 bases, with 5 bases left in between. The CDR3 has 12 residues. In nucleotides, the CDR3 is TGTGCCAGCAGTGACGGGCCCTACGAGCAGTACTTC. Translation: CASSDGPYEQYF.

This clone was counted only a few times. The chain recombines TRBV11-1 with TRBJ2-5; D is unclear. Germline lookup yields CDR1 SGHAT and CDR2 FQDESV (reference sequence). V shed 8 bases and J shed 5 bases, with 9 bases lying between them. CDR3 length equals 11 residues. This CDR3 reads CASRREETQYF. The CDR3 DNA is TGTGCCAGCCGGAGAGAGGAGACCCAGTACTTC.

The chain recombines TRBV11-3 with TRBJ2-7; D is possibly TRBD2 (5 bases). The CDR3 length is 14 residues. Trimming took off 2 bases at V and 0 bases at J, with 8 bases between the two ends. Looked up from germline, CDR1 is SGHNT and CDR2 is YENEEA. The CDR3 bases are TGTGCCAGCAGCTTATTAGGGAGCTCCTACGAGCAGTACTTC. Its translation: CASSLLGSSYEQYF.

A few counts support this clone. The chain recombines TRBV7-2 with TRBJ1-5; 8 bases map to TRBD1. The junction had 8 bases not matched to a gene; V was cut back by 5 bases and J by 5 bases. The CDR3 runs 15 residues. Germline CDR1 is SGHTA and CDR2 is FQGNSA. In nucleotides, the CDR3 is TGTGCCAGCAGCCCCCCGGACAGGGAGGATCAGCCCCAGCATTTT. Its translation is CASSPPDREDQPQHF.

J is TRBJ1-1 and V is TRBV6-5, with D maybe TRBD1 (6 bases). Deletions cut 4 bases from V and 1 base from J, with 13 bases between. Germline-derived CDR1 and CDR2 are MNHEY and SVGAGI. The CDR3 has 15 residues. CDR3 sequence: CASSFEGHRNTEAFF. In nucleotides, the CDR3 is TGTGCCAGCAGTTTTGAGGGACACAGGAACACTGAAGCTTTCTTT.

This chain joins TRBV7-3 and TRBJ1-1; D not resolved. Germline values: CDR1 SGHTA, CDR2 FQGTGA. V lost 4 bases and J 1 base, leaving 7 bases between the germline ends. The CDR3 sequence is 13 residues long. The CDR3 region is CASSSDGNTEAFF. Here the CDR3 DNA reads TGTGCCAGCAGCTCGGACGGGAACACTGAAGCTTTCTTT.

The chain links TRBV5-1 to TRBJ2-2; D is undetermined. The V end was cut by 0 bases, the J end by 3 bases, with 6 bases between. CDR3 length: 14 amino acids. Per germline, CDR1 SGHRS and CDR2 YFSETQ. The CDR3 reads CASSLARDTGELFF. The CDR3 region has the DNA TGCGCCAGCAGCTTGGCCAGAGACACCGGGGAGCTGTTTTTT. Supplemented by reference TRBV5-1 and TRBJ2-2, the full variable domain reads KAGVTQTPRYLIKTRGQQVTLSCSPISGHRSVSWYQQTPGQGLQFLFEYFSETQRNKGNFPGRFSGRQFSNSRSEMNVSTLELGDSALYLCASSLARDTGELFFGEGSRLTVL.

The rearrangement uses TRBV5-1 and TRBJ1-5; TRBD1 matches 10 bases. Trimming at V came to 2 bases and at J to 4 bases, leaving 3 bases not matched to a gene. Germline CDR1 SGHRS, CDR2 YFSETQ. CDR3 length equals 15 residues. CDR3 nucleotides: TGCGCCAGCAGCTTAGGGGACAGGGGTAATCAGCCCCAGCATTTT. Protein product: CASSLGDRGNQPQHF.

V usage is TRBV15 and J usage is TRBJ1-1, with TRBD1 matching 7 bases. After removal of 0 bases from V and 4 bases from J, the junction contained 5 bases not matched to a gene. The V gene's germline CDR1 is LNHNV and CDR2 YYDKDF (reference sequence). The CDR3 is 15 residues long. CDR3 in DNA: TGTGCCACCAGCAGAGATCGACAGGGAGGCACTGAAGCTTTCTTT. This translates into CATSRDRQGGTEAFF.